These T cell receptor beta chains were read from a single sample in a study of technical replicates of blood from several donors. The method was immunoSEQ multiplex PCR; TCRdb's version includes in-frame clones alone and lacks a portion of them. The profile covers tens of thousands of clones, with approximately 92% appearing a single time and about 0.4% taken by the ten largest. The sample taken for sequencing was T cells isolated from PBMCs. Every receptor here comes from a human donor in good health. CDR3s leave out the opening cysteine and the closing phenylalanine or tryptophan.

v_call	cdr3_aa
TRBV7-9	ASSLEGANEKLF
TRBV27	ASSLIPWAGAITGELF
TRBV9	ASSPFGQFTYEQY
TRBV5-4	ASSLTGIALQF
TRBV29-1	SAKTGTAYGYT
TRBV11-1	ASSSGLAGMDTQY
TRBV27	ASKMGPYEQY
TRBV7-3	ASSLGGAGNTEAF
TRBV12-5	ASGLAQTGAQF
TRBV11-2	ASSLGQDQETQY
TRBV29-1	SVGGETYEQY
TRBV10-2	ASSDGVAGNTIY
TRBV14	ASSPHREGSYNEQF
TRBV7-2	ASSGNRDQPQH
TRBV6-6	ASSRDRGTSGNTIY
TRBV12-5	ASGLTTSGASSDTQY
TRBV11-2	ASSLRSGDGEKLF
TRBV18	ASSPPQGSEQF
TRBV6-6	ASSYTTPTGNGYT
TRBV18	ASSPRRDRNYGYT
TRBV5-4	ASSRAGLNEKLF
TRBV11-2	ASLRASAGQETQY
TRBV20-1	SARRDTEAF
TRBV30	AWSSDRAKNIQY
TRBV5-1	ASSLAGGDEKLF
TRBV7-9	ASSSTGGETEAF
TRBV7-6	ASSLEPGQPQH
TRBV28	ASGPGQDTEAF
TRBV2	ASSGGGEQY
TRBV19	ASSPGERPAF
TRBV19	ATSPQTDTQY
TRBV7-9	ASRSDGTVGLSSYEQY
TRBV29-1	SGRTGPTEAF
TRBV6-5	ASSYLTGGAIYGYT
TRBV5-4	ASSLRLGPTDTQY
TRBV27	ASSLSWVAGVIYEQY
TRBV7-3	ASSYTSSGKNIQY
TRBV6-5	ASSYRGSKYEQF
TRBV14	ASSLLTSGDYEQY
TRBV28	ASSPLVDREAF
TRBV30	AWIRPAGQTQY